The clone carrying this T cell receptor (beta chain) came up many times. Its target is unknown. TCRdb recomputed calls from the reads with MiXCR, one row per CDR3 protein. The data contain roughly 230,000 distinct CDR3 sequences, approximately 7% of them singletons. The CDR3 has 15 residues. Germline lookup yields CDR1 SNHLY and CDR2 FYNNEI. The V and J ends lost 7 bases and 8 bases, in that order; junction bases with no gene match: 14. This sample stems from a study of T cell repertoires in cytomegalovirus infection. Study summary: Public TCR beta signature analysis indicated the presence of both CMV infection and matching HLA type. Study findings and constraints: Cumulative public TCR beta family frequency identified CMV carriers with the relevant HLA.

Sample: PBMCs. The clonotype comes from a human donor in good health (CMV status not recorded). Some clones in this sample may be carry-over from other donors' samples. The chain employs TRBV2 and TRBJ1-2, with TRBD1 matching 9 bases. CDR3 region: CASITWRDRESGYTF. CDR3 DNA sequence: TGTGCCAGCATCACATGGCGGGACAGGGAGTCGGGCTACACCTTC.